The rows below give T cell receptor beta chains drawn from one sample of a study of OX40 agonist ivuxolimab in advanced cancers. Data came from immunoSEQ multiplex PCR; TCRdb stores just in-frame clones and leaves some out. The sample carries 65,000 to 85,000 clones, 70% to 90% recorded once. The sequenced sample was CD4+ or CD8+ T cells sorted from blood, obtained in a trial of the OX40 agonist ivuxolimab. These receptor sequences come from an adult with an advanced solid tumor such as melanoma, head and neck, liver or kidney cancer. CDR3s include the opening cysteine and the closing phenylalanine or tryptophan. Fields, in order: J gene, V gene, CDR3 protein.

J gene: TRBJ1-5
V gene: TRBV19
CDR3 protein: CARGAGTGVFGGNQPQHF

J gene: TRBJ2-3
V gene: TRBV30
CDR3 protein: CAWSKGVTDTQYF

J gene: TRBJ1-5
V gene: TRBV28
CDR3 protein: CASSFGVGGNQPQHF

J gene: TRBJ2-2
V gene: TRBV28
CDR3 protein: CASRRTGVPGELFF

J gene: TRBJ2-7
V gene: TRBV7-2
CDR3 protein: CASSLGQGHSYEQYF

J gene: TRBJ2-1
V gene: TRBV11-2
CDR3 protein: CASSLEPSGDEQFF

J gene: TRBJ1-4
V gene: TRBV27
CDR3 protein: CASSPLRGGGEKLFF

J gene: TRBJ2-1
V gene: TRBV7-2
CDR3 protein: CASSPMVTSYNEQFF

J gene: TRBJ1-1
V gene: TRBV29-1
CDR3 protein: CSVRTGATEAFF

J gene: TRBJ1-5
V gene: TRBV6-1
CDR3 protein: CASRPTGYPQHF

J gene: TRBJ2-5
V gene: TRBV2
CDR3 protein: CASSEGTGGLQETQYF

J gene: TRBJ1-4
V gene: TRBV28
CDR3 protein: CASMRSIHNEKLFF

J gene: TRBJ2-3
V gene: TRBV4-3
CDR3 protein: CASSQDLFRSTDTQYF

J gene: TRBJ1-6
V gene: TRBV7-2
CDR3 protein: CASSDITAPLHF

J gene: TRBJ2-1
V gene: TRBV19
CDR3 protein: CASSRTGQGNEQFF

J gene: TRBJ1-2
V gene: TRBV6-5
CDR3 protein: CASSYSDRGGYTF

J gene: TRBJ1-5
V gene: TRBV6-6
CDR3 protein: CASREGNQPQHF

J gene: TRBJ2-5
V gene: TRBV7-2
CDR3 protein: CASSLATGLETQYF

J gene: TRBJ2-7
V gene: TRBV5-1
CDR3 protein: CASRSSYEQYF

J gene: TRBJ1-1
V gene: TRBV28
CDR3 protein: CASSFLRAEAFF

J gene: TRBJ1-1
V gene: TRBV7-8
CDR3 protein: CASSLEARTTEAFF

J gene: TRBJ2-2
V gene: TRBV5-1
CDR3 protein: CASSLTPAGELFF

J gene: TRBJ2-3
V gene: TRBV18
CDR3 protein: CASSPRGGGIADTQYF

J gene: TRBJ1-1
V gene: TRBV6-6
CDR3 protein: CASSAQGLQNTEAFF

J gene: TRBJ1-6
V gene: TRBV14
CDR3 protein: CASSQVPTSPLHF

J gene: TRBJ1-5
V gene: TRBV2
CDR3 protein: CASNTAPQPQHF

J gene: TRBJ1-1
V gene: TRBV5-1
CDR3 protein: CASSPTAGGIEAFF

J gene: TRBJ1-6
V gene: TRBV4-3
CDR3 protein: CASSQDSWTDGLGFVSPLHF

J gene: TRBJ1-2
V gene: TRBV19
CDR3 protein: CASSPGGYGYTF

J gene: TRBJ1-5
V gene: TRBV7-2
CDR3 protein: CASSLWGDSNQPQHF

J gene: TRBJ2-7
V gene: TRBV5-1
CDR3 protein: CASSLGTSAYEQYF

J gene: TRBJ2-1
V gene: TRBV7-3
CDR3 protein: CASSSGANNEQFF

J gene: TRBJ1-5
V gene: TRBV7-9
CDR3 protein: CATASLGDSNQPQHF

J gene: TRBJ2-1
V gene: TRBV29-1
CDR3 protein: CSTPTPARNEQFF

J gene: TRBJ1-1
V gene: TRBV7-6
CDR3 protein: CASSLLGGYTEAFF

J gene: TRBJ2-2
V gene: TRBV7-9
CDR3 protein: CASSPDSRGNTGELFF

J gene: TRBJ1-1
V gene: TRBV5-1
CDR3 protein: CASTERTGNTEAFF

J gene: TRBJ2-7
V gene: TRBV6-6
CDR3 protein: CASSDAGQGEQYF

J gene: TRBJ2-7
V gene: TRBV7-8
CDR3 protein: CASSLVGVTYEQYF

J gene: TRBJ2-7
V gene: TRBV5-8
CDR3 protein: CASSKEVLVTGNNEQYF

J gene: TRBJ1-6
V gene: TRBV27
CDR3 protein: CASSFRTGGNSPLHF

J gene: TRBJ2-3
V gene: TRBV29-1
CDR3 protein: CSVESGPSTDTQYF

J gene: TRBJ1-5
V gene: TRBV27
CDR3 protein: CASSTQAARQPQHF

J gene: TRBJ1-1
V gene: TRBV5-4
CDR3 protein: CASSLGQGSMNTEAFF

J gene: TRBJ2-5
V gene: TRBV14
CDR3 protein: CASSQRPGPPGQETQYF

J gene: TRBJ1-2
V gene: TRBV30
CDR3 protein: CAWTAQPRLPNYGYTF

J gene: TRBJ1-4
V gene: TRBV6-6
CDR3 protein: CASSYSTGVEKLFF

J gene: TRBJ1-2
V gene: TRBV28
CDR3 protein: CASGMVGTDYGYTF